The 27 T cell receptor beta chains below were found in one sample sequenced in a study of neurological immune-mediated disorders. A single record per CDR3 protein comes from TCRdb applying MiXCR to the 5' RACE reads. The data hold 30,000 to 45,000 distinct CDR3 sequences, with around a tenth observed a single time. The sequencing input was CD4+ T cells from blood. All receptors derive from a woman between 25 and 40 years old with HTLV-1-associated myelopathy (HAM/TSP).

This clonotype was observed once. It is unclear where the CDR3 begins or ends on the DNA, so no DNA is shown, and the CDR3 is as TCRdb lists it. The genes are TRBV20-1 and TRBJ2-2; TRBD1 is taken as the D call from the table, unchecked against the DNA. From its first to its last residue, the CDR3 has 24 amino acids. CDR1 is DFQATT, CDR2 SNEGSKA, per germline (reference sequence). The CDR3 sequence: CSAGDRSYEQYFGPGTSNTGELFF.

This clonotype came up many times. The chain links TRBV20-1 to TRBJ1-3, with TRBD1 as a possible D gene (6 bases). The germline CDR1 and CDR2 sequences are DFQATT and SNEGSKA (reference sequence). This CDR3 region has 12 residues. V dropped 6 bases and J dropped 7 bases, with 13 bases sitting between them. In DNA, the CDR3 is TGCAGTGCCCAGGGGTTGGGGAACACCATATATTTT. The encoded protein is CSAQGLGNTIYF.

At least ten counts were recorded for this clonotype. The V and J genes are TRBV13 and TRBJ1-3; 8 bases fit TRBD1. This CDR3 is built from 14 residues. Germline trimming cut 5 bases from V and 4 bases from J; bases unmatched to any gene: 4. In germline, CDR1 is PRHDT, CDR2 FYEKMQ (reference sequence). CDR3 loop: CASSTTGGGNTIYF. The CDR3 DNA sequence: TGTGCCAGCAGCACTACAGGGGGAGGAAACACCATATATTTT.

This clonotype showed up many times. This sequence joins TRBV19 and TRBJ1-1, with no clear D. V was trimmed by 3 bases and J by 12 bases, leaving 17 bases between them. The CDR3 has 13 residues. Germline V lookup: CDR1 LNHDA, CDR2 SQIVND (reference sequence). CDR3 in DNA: TGTGCCAGTAGTATCGAGGGCACGATCGGGACTTTCTTT. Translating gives CASSIEGTIGTFF.

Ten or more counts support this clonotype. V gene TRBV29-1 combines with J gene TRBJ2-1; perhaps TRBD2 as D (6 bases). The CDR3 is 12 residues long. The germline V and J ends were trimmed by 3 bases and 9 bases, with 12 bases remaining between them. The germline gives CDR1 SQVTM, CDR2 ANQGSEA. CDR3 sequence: CSVDFGGAEQFF. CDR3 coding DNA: TGCAGCGTTGATTTCGGGGGAGCTGAGCAGTTCTTC.

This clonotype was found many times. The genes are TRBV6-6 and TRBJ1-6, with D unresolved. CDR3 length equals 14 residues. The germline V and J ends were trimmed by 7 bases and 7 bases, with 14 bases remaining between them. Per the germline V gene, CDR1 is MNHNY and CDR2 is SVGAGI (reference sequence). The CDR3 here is CASTVGVNNSPLHF. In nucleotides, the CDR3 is TGTGCCAGCACGGTCGGAGTCAACAATTCACCCCTCCACTTT.

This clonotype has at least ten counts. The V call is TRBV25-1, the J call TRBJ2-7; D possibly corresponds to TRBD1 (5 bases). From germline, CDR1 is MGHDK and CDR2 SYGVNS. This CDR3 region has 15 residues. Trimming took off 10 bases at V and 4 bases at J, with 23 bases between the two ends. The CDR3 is CATMMYAQGRYEQYF. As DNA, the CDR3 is TGTGCCACCATGATGTACGCGCAGGGTAGGTACGAGCAGTACTTC.

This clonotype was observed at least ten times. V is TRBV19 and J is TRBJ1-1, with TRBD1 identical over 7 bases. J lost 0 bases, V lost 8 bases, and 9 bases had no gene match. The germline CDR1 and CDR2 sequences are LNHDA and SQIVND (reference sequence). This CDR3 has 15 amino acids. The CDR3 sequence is CASSLEGTVNTEAFF. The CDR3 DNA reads TGTGCCAGTTCCTTGGAGGGGACAGTGAACACTGAAGCTTTCTTT.

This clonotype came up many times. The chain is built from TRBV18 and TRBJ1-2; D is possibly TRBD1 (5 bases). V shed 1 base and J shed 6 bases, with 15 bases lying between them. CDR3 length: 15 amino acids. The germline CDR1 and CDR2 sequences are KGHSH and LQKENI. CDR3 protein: CASSPLAGRPDGYTF. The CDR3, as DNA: TGTGCCAGCTCACCACTCGCGGGGCGGCCGGATGGCTACACCTTC.

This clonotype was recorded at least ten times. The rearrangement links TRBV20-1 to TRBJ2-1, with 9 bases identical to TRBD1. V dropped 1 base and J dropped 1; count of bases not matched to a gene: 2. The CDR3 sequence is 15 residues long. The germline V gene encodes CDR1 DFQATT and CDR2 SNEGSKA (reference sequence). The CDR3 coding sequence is TGCAGTGCTAGAGGTGGACAGGGGTCCTACAATGAGCAGTTCTTC. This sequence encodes CSARGGQGSYNEQFF.

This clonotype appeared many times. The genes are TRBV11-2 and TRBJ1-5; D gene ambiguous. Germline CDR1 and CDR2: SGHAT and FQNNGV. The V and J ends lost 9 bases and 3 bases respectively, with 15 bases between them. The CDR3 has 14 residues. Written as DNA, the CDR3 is TGTGCCAGTGGGAAGGACGGGTACAATCAGCCCCAGCATTTT. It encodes CASGKDGYNQPQHF.

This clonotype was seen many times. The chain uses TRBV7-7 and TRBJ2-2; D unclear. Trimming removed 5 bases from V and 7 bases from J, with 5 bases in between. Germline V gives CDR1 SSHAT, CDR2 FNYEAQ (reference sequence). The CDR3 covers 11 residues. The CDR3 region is CASSKDGELFF. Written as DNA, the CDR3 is TGTGCCAGCAGCAAAGACGGGGAGCTGTTTTTT.

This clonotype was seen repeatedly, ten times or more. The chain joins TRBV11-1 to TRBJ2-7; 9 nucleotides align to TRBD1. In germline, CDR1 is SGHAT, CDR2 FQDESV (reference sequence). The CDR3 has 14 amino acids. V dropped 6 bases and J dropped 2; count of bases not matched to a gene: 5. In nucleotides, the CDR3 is TGTGCCAGCAGGCGAAACAGGGGGCCCTACGAGCAGTACTTC. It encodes CASRRNRGPYEQYF.

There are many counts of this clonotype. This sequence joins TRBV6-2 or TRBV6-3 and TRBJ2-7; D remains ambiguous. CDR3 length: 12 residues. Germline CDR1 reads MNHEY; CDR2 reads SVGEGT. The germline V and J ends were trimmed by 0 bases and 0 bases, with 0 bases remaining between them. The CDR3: CASSYSSYEQYF. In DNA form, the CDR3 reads TGTGCCAGCAGTTACTCCTCCTACGAGCAGTACTTC.

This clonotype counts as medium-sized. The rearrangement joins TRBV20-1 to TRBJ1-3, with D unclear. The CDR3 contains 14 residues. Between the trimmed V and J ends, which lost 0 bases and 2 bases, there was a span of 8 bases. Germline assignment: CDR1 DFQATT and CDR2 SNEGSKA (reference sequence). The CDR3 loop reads CSARELTAGNTIYF. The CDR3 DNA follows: TGCAGTGCTAGAGAGCTTACAGCTGGAAACACCATATATTTT.

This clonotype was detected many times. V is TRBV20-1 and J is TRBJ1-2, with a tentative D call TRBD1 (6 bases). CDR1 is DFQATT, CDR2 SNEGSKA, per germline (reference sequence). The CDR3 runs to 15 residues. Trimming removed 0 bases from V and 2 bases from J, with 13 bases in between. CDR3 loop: CSARDQRGQNYGYTF. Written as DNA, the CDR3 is TGCAGTGCTAGAGATCAAAGGGGACAAAACTATGGCTACACCTTC.

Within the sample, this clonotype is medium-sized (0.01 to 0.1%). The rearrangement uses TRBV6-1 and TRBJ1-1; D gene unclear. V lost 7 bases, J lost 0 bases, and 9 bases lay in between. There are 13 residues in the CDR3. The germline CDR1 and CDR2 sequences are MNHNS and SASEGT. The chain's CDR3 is CASTLSMNTEAFF. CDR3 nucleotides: TGTGCCAGCACCCTTTCCATGAACACTGAAGCTTTCTTT.

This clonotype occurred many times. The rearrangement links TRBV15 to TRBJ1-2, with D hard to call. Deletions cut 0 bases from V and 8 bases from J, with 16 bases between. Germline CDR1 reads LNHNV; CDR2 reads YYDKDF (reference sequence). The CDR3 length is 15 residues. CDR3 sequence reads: CATSRDVLGAYGYTF. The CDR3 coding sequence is TGTGCCACCAGCAGAGATGTTCTGGGCGCGTACGGCTACACCTTC. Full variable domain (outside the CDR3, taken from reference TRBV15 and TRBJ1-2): DAMVIQNPRYQVTQFGKPVTLSCSQTLNHNVMYWYQQKSSQAPKLLFHYYDKDFNNEADTPDNFQSRRPNTSFCFLDIRSPGLGDTAMYLCATSRDVLGAYGYTFGSGTRLTVV.

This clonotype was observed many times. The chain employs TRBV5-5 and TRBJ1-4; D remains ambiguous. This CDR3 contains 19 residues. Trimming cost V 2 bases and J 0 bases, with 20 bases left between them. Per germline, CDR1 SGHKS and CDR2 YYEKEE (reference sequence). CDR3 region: CASSLGPSQTPTTNEKLFF. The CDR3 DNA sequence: TGTGCCAGCAGCTTAGGGCCTTCACAAACCCCCACAACTAATGAAAAACTGTTTTTT.

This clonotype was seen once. The CDR3 spells CSARTGYNSPLHF. The CDR3 nucleotides read TGCAGTGCCAGAACAGGGTATAATTCACCCCTCCACTTT. V usage is TRBV20-1 and J usage is TRBJ1-6; perhaps TRBD1 as D (6 bases). V shed 6 bases and J shed 4 bases, with 10 bases lying between them. The CDR3 extends over 13 amino acids. Germline-derived CDR1 and CDR2 are DFQATT and SNEGSKA (reference sequence).

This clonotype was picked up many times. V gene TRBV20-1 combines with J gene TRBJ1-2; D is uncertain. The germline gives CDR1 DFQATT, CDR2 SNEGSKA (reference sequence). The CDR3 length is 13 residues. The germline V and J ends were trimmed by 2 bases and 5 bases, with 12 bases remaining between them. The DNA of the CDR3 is TGCAGTGCTAGACCTCAGGAGGGATATGGCTACACCTTC. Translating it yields CSARPQEGYGYTF.

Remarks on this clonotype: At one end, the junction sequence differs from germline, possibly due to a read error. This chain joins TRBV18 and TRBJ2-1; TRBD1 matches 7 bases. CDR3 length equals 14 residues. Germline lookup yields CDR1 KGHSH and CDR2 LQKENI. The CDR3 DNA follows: TGTGCCAGCTCACCAACGACAGGGAACAATGAACAGTTCTTC. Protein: CASSPTTGNNEQFF.

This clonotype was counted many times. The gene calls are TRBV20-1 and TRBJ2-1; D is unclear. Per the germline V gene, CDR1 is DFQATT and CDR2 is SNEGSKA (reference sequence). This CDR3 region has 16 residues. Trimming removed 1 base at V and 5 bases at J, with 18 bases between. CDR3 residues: CSARGTAREPNNEQFF. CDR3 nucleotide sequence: TGCAGTGCTAGAGGTACGGCGCGAGAACCTAACAATGAGCAGTTCTTC.

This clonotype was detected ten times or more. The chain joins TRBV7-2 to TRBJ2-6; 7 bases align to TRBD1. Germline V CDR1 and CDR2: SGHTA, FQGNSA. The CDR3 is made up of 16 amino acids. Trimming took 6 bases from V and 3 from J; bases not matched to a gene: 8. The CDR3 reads CASRQTGSVGANVLTF. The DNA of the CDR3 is TGTGCCAGCAGACAGACAGGGAGCGTTGGGGCCAACGTCCTGACTTTC.

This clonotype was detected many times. This CDR3 is CAISESETDNYGYTF. The CDR3 nucleotides read TGTGCCATCAGTGAGTCAGAGACGGATAACTATGGCTACACCTTC. This sequence joins TRBV10-3 and TRBJ1-2; no reliable D call. This CDR3 is built from 15 residues. Deletions cut 0 bases from V and 1 base from J, with 9 bases between. Per germline, CDR1 ENHRY and CDR2 SYGVKD.

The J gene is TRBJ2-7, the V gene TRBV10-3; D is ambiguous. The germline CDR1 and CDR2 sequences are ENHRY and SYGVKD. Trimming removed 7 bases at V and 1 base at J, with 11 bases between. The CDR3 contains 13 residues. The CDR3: CAIIETPSYEQYF. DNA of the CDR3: TGTGCCATCATCGAAACACCATCCTACGAGCAGTACTTC.

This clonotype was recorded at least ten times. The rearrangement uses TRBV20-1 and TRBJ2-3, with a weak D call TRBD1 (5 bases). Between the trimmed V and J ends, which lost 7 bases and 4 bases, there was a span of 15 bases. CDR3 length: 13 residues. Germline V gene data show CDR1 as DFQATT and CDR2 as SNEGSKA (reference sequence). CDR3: CSVGHRSPDTQYF. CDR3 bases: TGCAGTGTGGGGCATAGGTCCCCAGATACGCAGTATTTT.